The 4 T cell receptor beta chains presented below share a single source sample, sequenced in a study of T cell repertoires in cytomegalovirus infection. These TCRs are of unknown antigen specificity. TCRdb re-called the reads through MiXCR, storing one row per CDR3 protein. The sample shows 680,000 or so distinct CDR3 sequences, around a third of them seen only once. Sample: cultured PBMCs, taken from culture after CMV antigen stimulation. The receptors here all came from a human donor in good health (CMV status not recorded). Some clones in this sample may be carry-over from other donors' samples.

The chain has TRBV11-2 and TRBJ2-7; D not certain. The CDR3 runs 14 residues. In germline, CDR1 is SGHAT, CDR2 FQNNGV. Trimming shortened V by 1 base and J by 7 bases, and 14 bases separated the two germline ends. CDR3 nucleotide sequence: TGTGCCAGCAGCTTAGTCGGTCTGGCGATGGAGCAGTACTTC. It translates to CASSLVGLAMEQYF.

The gene calls are TRBV4-3 and TRBJ2-5, with D perhaps being TRBD1 or TRBD2 (5 bases each). V lost 8 bases, J lost 1 base, and 11 bases lay in between. The CDR3 has 13 residues. Germline V gene sequence: CDR1 LGHNA, CDR2 YSLEER. The CDR3 loop reads CASGSGPQETQYF. The CDR3 region has the DNA TGCGCCAGCGGATCGGGACCCCAAGAGACCCAGTACTTC.

This clonotype turned up a few times. V is TRBV2 and J is TRBJ2-5; TRBD1 matches 9 bases. Germline V gene lookup returns CDR1 SNHLY and CDR2 FYNNEI. The length of the CDR3 is 13 residues. V shed 8 bases, J shed 5 bases, and the junction held 6 bases outside the gene matches. Here the CDR3 DNA reads TGTGCCAGCTTACAGGGGGCTGGTGAGACCCAGTACTTC. Its protein is CASLQGAGETQYF.

V is TRBV3-1 and J is TRBJ2-7, with unresolved D. CDR1 is LGHDT, CDR2 YNNKEL, per germline (reference sequence). This CDR3 has 14 amino acids. V was trimmed by 2 bases and J by 0 bases, leaving 8 bases between them. CDR3 region: CASSQRASSYEQYF. CDR3 coding DNA: TGTGCCAGCAGCCAAAGGGCCAGCTCCTACGAGCAGTACTTC.